These T cell receptor beta chains were read from a single sample in a study of cytomegalovirus exposure and HLA in healthy donors. Clones were read by immunoSEQ multiplex PCR, and TCRdb kept only the in-frame ones, dropping some. Of about 140,000 clones in the sample, around 77% were seen once. The sequenced material came from PBMCs. All receptors come from a woman aged 50 to 65 in good health and CMV-seronegative. Both conserved end residues are part of each CDR3. A D gene is named only where the DNA matches it firmly.

v_call	d_call	cdr3_aa
TRBV7-9	-	CASTLDRGAIANEKLFF
TRBV19	TRBD1	CASSNSGGGQPQHF
TRBV10-1	TRBD1	CASSRTGGNTEAFF
TRBV28	TRBD2	CASSLVGGADTQYF
TRBV6-5	TRBD1	CASSRDRIDHEQFF
TRBV5-1	-	CASSLAVWSYNEQFF
TRBV7-8	TRBD2	CASSLFGLAALLNEQFF
TRBV4-3	TRBD2	CASSQDAASGGAHYNEQFF
TRBV9	TRBD1	CASSPGTAGNTIYF
TRBV27	-	CASSVDRQETQYF
TRBV27	-	CASSLQGSGANVLTF
TRBV5-5	-	CASSLGLQGQRLNEQFF
TRBV5-1	TRBD1	CASSIGTGDFYGYTF
TRBV2	TRBD1	CASSVVTGETEAFF
TRBV28	-	CASSQSFETQYF
TRBV4-1	-	CAGALKNRERASHNEQFF
TRBV27	-	CASSNRAPPYNSPLHF
TRBV4-3	-	CASSQGGGGNTEAFF
TRBV15	TRBD2	CATSRGTSGVYEQYF
TRBV5-1	TRBD2	CASSLAGGSLYNEQFF
TRBV6-1	-	CASSESYGRGNEKLFF
TRBV29-1	TRBD1	CSVVRTGCGYTF
TRBV19	-	CASSISGINQPQHF
TRBV9	-	CASSVLLAGSYGYTF
TRBV7-8	-	CASSLTAGSYEQYF
TRBV6-6	TRBD2	CASRPVSGGAGNEQFF
TRBV4-3	-	CASSQGTGNYGYTF
TRBV2	-	CASRSTRASFGELFF
TRBV5-1	-	CASSPGDISYEQYF
TRBV6-5	TRBD1	CASSYSGTGRTEAFF
TRBV19	TRBD1	CASSIPGTGGGYTF
TRBV7-6	-	CASSLALRTSDYEQYF
TRBV27	TRBD1	CASSLGQGGGYTF
TRBV28	TRBD1	CASSRQGINEKLFF
TRBV11-2	-	CASSLAGPLNEQFF
TRBV19	TRBD2	CASSTGLAGYNEQFF
TRBV4-1	TRBD1	CASSQGTGVNGYTF
TRBV6-1	-	CASSGSPGADTQYF
TRBV7-8	TRBD2	CASSSFRLAAAKNIQYF
TRBV10-2	TRBD2	CATSSGGATGTDTQYF
TRBV7-9	TRBD1	CASSTGTAGNTIYF
TRBV28	-	CASSLTFTVYGYTF
TRBV5-1	TRBD1	CASSANRDSKFNYGYTF
TRBV7-8	TRBD2	CASSLRTREQETQYF